This entry describes one T cell receptor beta chain. Its specificity is not known. This sample is part of a study of T cell responses to AZD1222 COVID-19 vaccine. Notes on the study in general: Researchers took repertoire samples only after the peak T cell response had come. Spike-specific TCR breadth and depth both grew after two AZD1222 doses.

Repertoires were generated with immunoSEQ multiplex PCR, while TCRdb's copy carries only in-frame clones and drops some. The sample has approximately 110,000 clones, more than 80% seen once; the top ten hold about 4.3%. CDR1 ENHRY and CDR2 SYGVKD come from the germline V gene. The CDR3 has 16 residues. The V gene lost 0 bases and the J gene lost 3 bases, with 11 bases spanning the gap. The chain has TRBV10-3 and TRBJ2-2; a possible D gene is TRBD1 (7 bases). This sequence was found in an adult who received the AZD1222 COVID-19 vaccine. Specimen: peripheral blood, collected 28 days after the second AZD1222 dose. This CDR3 reads CAISESGRGDTGELFF. In DNA, the CDR3 is TGTGCCATCAGTGAGTCAGGCAGGGGGGACACCGGGGAGCTGTTTTTT.